The 9 T cell receptor beta chains below were found in one sample sequenced in a study of T cells after yellow fever vaccination. Each CDR3 protein is one row after TCRdb ran MiXCR on the 5' RACE reads. The data contain about 160,000 distinct CDR3 sequences, approximately 6.7% of them seen just once; the ten biggest clones take up around 2.3%. The sequences come from CD4+ T cells sorted from PBMCs, collected less than 6 days after the first yellow fever vaccination. Receptor source: a man in his late teens or twenties who received the YFV17D yellow fever vaccine.

CDR3 region: CAIGTGGRIGYTF. The CDR3 nucleotides read TGTGCCATCGGGACAGGGGGCCGTATTGGCTACACCTTC. The chain recombines TRBV12-3 or TRBV12-4 with TRBJ1-2, with TRBD1 matching 12 bases. V trimming: 10 bases; J trimming: 7 bases; junction bases outside the gene matches: 7. The CDR3 has 13 residues.

The chain joins TRBV5-4 to TRBJ1-2; maybe TRBD1 (6 bases). Germline assignment: CDR1 SGHNT and CDR2 YYREEE (reference sequence). This CDR3 region has 16 residues. Trimming took off 0 bases at V and 4 bases at J, with 16 bases between the two ends. CDR3: CASSLGGTQRLYGYTF. The CDR3 nucleotides read TGTGCCAGCAGCTTGGGCGGGACACAAAGACTCTATGGCTACACCTTC.

In its sample, this clonotype was seen many times. This chain connects TRBV6-1 to TRBJ2-5; the D gene is possibly TRBD2 (6 bases). Germline lookup yields CDR1 MNHNS and CDR2 SASEGT. V was shortened by 6 bases and J by 9 bases, with 14 bases between the two germline ends. The CDR3 extends over 12 amino acids. The CDR3 region is CASRSDGGSQYF. The CDR3 nucleotides read TGTGCCAGCAGAAGCGACGGAGGGTCCCAGTACTTC.

This clonotype was found many times. The chain couples TRBV29-1 to TRBJ1-5; a possible D gene is TRBD1 (5 bases). In germline, CDR1 is SQVTM, CDR2 ANQGSEA. Trimming shortened V by 4 bases and J by 2 bases, and 9 bases separated the two germline ends. The CDR3 runs to 13 residues. CDR3 bases: TGCAGCGTTGGACGGGGGGGCAATCAGCCCCAGCATTTT. It encodes CSVGRGGNQPQHF.

This clonotype was seen a handful of times. This chain joins TRBV12-3 or TRBV12-4 and TRBJ2-3; possibly TRBD2 for D (5 bases). Deletions cut 2 bases from V and 3 bases from J, with 9 bases between. CDR3 length equals 14 residues. CDR3 in amino acids: CASSLRGKTDTQYF. The DNA for the CDR3 is TGTGCCAGCAGTTTACGGGGAAAGACAGATACGCAGTATTTT.

The gene calls are TRBV9 and TRBJ2-3, with a possible D match to TRBD2 (5 bases). Germline CDR1 is SGDLS and CDR2 is YYNGEE. This CDR3 comprises 15 residues. V was clipped by 4 bases and J by 4 bases, with 16 bases between them. CDR3 sequence: CASSQRPDFADTQYF. DNA for the CDR3: TGTGCCAGCAGCCAACGACCGGACTTCGCAGATACGCAGTATTTT.

The chain carries TRBV10-3 and TRBJ2-3; D remains ambiguous. V was clipped by 0 bases and J by 1 base, with 5 bases between them. This CDR3 spans 14 amino acids. The germline gives CDR1 ENHRY, CDR2 SYGVKD. Here the CDR3 DNA reads TGTGCCATCAGTGAGTCAGTAGGCACAGATACGCAGTATTTT. Residues: CAISESVGTDTQYF.

In its sample, this clonotype was seen many times. The chain has TRBV20-1 and TRBJ1-1; TRBD1 might be the D (5 bases). V was pared by 5 bases and J by 4 bases, with 11 bases between. This CDR3 has 12 residues. Germline CDR1 DFQATT, CDR2 SNEGSKA (reference sequence). The CDR3 nucleotides are TGCAGTGCTTCAGAAAGGGGCACTGAAGCTTTCTTT. Translation: CSASERGTEAFF.

Only a few counts were recorded for this clonotype. The CDR3: CASNLGKAYRGYTF. DNA for the CDR3: TGTGCCAGCAACCTAGGGAAAGCTTATCGTGGCTACACCTTC. The genes are TRBV5-6 and TRBJ1-2; no clear D. Germline V gene lookup returns CDR1 SGHDT and CDR2 YYEEEE. Trimming cost V 6 bases and J 7 bases, with 19 bases left between them. The CDR3 is made up of 14 amino acids.